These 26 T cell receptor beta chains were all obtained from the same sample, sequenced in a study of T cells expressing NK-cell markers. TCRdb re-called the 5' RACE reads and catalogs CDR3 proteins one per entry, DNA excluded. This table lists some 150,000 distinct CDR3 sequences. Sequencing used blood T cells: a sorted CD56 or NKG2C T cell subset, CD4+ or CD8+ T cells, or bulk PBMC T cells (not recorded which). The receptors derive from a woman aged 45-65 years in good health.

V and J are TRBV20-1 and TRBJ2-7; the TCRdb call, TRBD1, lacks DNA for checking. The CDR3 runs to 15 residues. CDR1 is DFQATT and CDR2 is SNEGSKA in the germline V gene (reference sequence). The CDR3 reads CSARDRPGRYYEQYF.

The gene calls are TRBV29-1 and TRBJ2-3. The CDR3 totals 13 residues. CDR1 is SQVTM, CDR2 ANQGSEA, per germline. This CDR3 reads CSVGGEGTDTQYF.

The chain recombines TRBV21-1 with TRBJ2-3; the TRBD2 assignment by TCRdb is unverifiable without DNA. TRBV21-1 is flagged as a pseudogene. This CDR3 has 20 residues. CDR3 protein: CASSKAGGASGTPSTDTQYF.

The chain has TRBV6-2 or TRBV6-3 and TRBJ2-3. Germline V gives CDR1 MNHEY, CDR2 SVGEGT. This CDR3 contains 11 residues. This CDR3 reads CASRFEDTQYF.

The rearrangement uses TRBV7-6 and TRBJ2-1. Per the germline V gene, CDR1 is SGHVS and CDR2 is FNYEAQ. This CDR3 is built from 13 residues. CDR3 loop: CASSPYRYNEQFF.

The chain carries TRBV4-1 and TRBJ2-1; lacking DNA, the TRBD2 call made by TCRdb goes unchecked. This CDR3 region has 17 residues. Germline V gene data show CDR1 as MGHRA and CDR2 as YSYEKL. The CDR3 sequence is CASSHGPSGVQGNEQFF.

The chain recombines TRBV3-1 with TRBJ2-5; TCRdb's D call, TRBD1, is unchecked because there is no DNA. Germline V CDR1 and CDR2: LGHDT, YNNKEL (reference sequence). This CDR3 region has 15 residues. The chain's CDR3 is CASSQETGIQETQYF.

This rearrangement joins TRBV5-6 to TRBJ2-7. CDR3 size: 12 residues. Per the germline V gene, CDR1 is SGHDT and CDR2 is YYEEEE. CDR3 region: CASSATIYEQYF.

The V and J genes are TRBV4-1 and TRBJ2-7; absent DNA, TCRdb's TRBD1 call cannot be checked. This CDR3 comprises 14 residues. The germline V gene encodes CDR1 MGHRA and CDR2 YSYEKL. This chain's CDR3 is CASSPEGNSYEQYF.

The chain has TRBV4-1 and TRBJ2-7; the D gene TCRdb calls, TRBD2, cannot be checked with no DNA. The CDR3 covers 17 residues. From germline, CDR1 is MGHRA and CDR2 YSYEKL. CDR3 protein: CASSQDLGLGVTGEQYF.

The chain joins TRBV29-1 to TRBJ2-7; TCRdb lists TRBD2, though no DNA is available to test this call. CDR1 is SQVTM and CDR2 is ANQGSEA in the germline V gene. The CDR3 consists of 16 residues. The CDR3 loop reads CSVVPAGVGGSYEQYF.

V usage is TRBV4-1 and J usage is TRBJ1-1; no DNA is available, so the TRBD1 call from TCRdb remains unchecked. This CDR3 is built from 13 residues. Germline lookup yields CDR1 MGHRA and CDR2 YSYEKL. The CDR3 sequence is CASSRTGLTEAFF.

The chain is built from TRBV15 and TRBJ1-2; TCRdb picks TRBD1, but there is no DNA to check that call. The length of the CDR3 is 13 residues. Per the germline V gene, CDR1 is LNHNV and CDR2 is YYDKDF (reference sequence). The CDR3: CATSESGVYGYTF.

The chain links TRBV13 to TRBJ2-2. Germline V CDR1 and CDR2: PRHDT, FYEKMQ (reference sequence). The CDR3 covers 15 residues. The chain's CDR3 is CASSLGQIIHGELFF.

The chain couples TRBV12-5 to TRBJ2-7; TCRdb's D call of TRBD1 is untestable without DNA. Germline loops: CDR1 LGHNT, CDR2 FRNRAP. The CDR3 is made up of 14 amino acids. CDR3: CASGTGQGSYEQYF.

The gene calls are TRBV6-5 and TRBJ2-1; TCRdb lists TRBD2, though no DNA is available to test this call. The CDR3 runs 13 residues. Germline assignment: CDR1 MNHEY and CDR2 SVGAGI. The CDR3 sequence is CASRSSGSGEQFF.

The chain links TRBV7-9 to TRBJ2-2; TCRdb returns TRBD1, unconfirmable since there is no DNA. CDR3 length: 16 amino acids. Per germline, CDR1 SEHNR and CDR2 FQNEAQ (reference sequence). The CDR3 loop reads CASSLDPQGPTGELFF.

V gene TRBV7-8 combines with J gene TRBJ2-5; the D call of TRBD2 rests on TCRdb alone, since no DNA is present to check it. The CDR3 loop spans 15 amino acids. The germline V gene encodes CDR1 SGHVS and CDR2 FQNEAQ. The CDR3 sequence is CASSLPLEVKETQYF. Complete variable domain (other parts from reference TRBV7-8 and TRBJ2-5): GAGVSQSPRYKVAKRGQDVALRCDPISGHVSLFWYQQALGQGPEFLTYFQNEAQLDKSGLPSDRFFAERPEGSVSTLKIQRTQQEDSAVYLCASSLPLEVKETQYFGPGTRLLVL.

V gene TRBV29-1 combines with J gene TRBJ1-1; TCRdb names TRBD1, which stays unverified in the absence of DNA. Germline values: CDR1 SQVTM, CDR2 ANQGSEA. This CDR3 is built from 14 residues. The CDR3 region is CSPTGTGIYTEAFF.

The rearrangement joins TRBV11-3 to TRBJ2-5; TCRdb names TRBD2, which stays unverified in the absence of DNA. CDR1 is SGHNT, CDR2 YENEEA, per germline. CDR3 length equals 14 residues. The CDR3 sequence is CASSPVPGEETQYF.

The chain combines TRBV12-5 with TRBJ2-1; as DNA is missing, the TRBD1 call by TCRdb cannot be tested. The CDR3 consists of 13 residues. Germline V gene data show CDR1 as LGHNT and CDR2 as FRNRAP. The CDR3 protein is CASGLNRGDEQFF.

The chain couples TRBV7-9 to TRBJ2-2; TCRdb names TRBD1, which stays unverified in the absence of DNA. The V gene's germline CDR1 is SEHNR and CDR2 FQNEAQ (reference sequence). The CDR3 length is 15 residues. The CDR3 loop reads CASSSTPVETGELFF.

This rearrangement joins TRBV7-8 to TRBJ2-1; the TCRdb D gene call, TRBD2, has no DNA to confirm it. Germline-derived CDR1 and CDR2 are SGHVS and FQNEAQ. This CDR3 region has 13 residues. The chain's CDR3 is CASSLPGGKEQFF.

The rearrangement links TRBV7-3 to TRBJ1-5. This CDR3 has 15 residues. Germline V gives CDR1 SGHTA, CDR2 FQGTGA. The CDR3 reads CASSLRRSTFQPQHF.

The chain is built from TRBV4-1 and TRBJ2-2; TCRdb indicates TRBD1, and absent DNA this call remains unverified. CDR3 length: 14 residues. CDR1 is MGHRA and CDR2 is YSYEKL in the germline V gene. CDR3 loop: CASSWDRGAGELFF.

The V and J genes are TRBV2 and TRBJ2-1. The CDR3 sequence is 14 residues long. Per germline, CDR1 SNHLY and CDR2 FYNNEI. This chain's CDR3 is CASTDSSSYNEQFF.